Below are 30 T cell receptor beta chains sequenced from a single sample in a study of cytomegalovirus exposure and HLA in healthy donors. Researchers ran the PCR with 60 Vbeta and 13 Jbeta primers. The protocol was immunoSEQ multiplex PCR, while the TCRdb copy is restricted to in-frame clones and leaves out a portion. The data contain more than 85,000 clones, about 13% of them singletons. The sample taken for sequencing was PBMCs. These receptor sequences come from a man aged 35 to 55 in good health and CMV-seropositive.

The CDR3 region is CASSVLGTGFNEQFF. In DNA, the CDR3 is TGTGCCAGCAGTGTCCTCGGGACAGGGTTCAATGAGCAGTTCTTC. This chain uses TRBV6-1 with TRBJ2-1; 9 nucleotides align to TRBD1. The ends lost 4 bases at V and 6 bases at J; junction bases unmatched: 7. This CDR3 is 15 amino acids long. CDR1 MNHNS and CDR2 SASEGT come from the germline V gene.

CDR3 DNA: TGCGCCAGCAGCCCTTCTGTGTCCAGGGGTAACACTGAAGCTTTCTTT. Translation gives CASSPSVSRGNTEAFF. V and J are TRBV5-1 and TRBJ1-1, with D tentatively TRBD1 (6 bases). Germline CDR1 is SGHRS and CDR2 is YFSETQ. V dropped 4 bases and J dropped 2 bases, with 18 bases sitting between them. The CDR3 consists of 16 residues.

The chain carries TRBV4-1 and TRBJ2-1; D is possibly TRBD2 (5 bases). The V end was cut by 5 bases, the J end by 8 bases, with 7 bases between. Germline values: CDR1 MGHRA, CDR2 YSYEKL. The CDR3 loop spans 11 amino acids. CDR3 DNA: TGCGCCAGCAGCAACGGGGATGAGCAGTTCTTC. Translation: CASSNGDEQFF.

The chain recombines TRBV18 with TRBJ2-6; a weak D match, TRBD1 (7 bases). Germline CDR1 and CDR2: KGHSH and LQKENI. This CDR3 spans 18 amino acids. V was trimmed by 2 bases and J by 0 bases, leaving 14 bases between them. CDR3 nucleotides: TGTGCCAGCTCACCAGAGGACAGGAGGGACTCTGGGGCCAACGTCCTGACTTTC. This encodes CASSPEDRRDSGANVLTF. Filled out from reference TRBV18 and TRBJ2-6, the complete variable domain reads NAGVMQNPRHLVRRRGQEARLRCSPMKGHSHVYWYRQLPEEGLKFMVYLQKENIIDESGMPKERFSAEFPKEGPSILRIQQVVRGDSAAYFCASSPEDRRDSGANVLTFGAGSRLTVL.

The rearrangement uses TRBV6-6 and TRBJ2-2; D unclear. CDR3 length: 13 residues. V was pared by 6 bases and J by 7 bases, with 12 bases between. CDR1 and CDR2 from the germline V gene are MNHNY and SVGAGI (reference sequence). The CDR3 nucleotides read TGTGCCAGCAGACAAGACTGGAGCGGGGAGCTGTTTTTT. This translates into CASRQDWSGELFF.

V is TRBV6-4 and J is TRBJ2-1; a possible D gene is TRBD2 (5 bases). V shed 0 bases and J shed 0 bases, with 6 bases lying between them. This CDR3 is 15 amino acids long. Germline assignment: CDR1 MRHNA and CDR2 SNTAGT. CDR3 nucleotides: TGTGCCAGCAGTGACTCAGGGAGCTCCTACAATGAGCAGTTCTTC. It is translated as CASSDSGSSYNEQFF.

This clone came up a few times. The chain uses TRBV5-1 and TRBJ2-1; the match to TRBD1 covers 10 bases. V trimming: 2 bases; J trimming: 6 bases; junction bases outside the gene matches: 5. CDR3 length equals 15 residues. Per germline, CDR1 SGHRS and CDR2 YFSETQ. The CDR3: CASSFGTGAINEQFF. In nucleotides, the CDR3 is TGCGCCAGCAGCTTCGGGACAGGGGCTATCAATGAGCAGTTCTTC.

This clone was detected a few times. The chain joins TRBV29-1 to TRBJ1-2, with 7 positions matching TRBD1. Germline V lookup: CDR1 SQVTM, CDR2 ANQGSEA. CDR3 size: 16 residues. After removal of 3 bases from V and 4 bases from J, the junction contained 14 bases not matched to a gene. The CDR3, as DNA: TGCAGCGTTGAGATCGACAGGGAGGTCCGGGGCTATGGCTACACCTTC. Its translation is CSVEIDREVRGYGYTF.

This clone was found many times. The chain employs TRBV19 and TRBJ2-2; D unclear. Germline V gives CDR1 LNHDA, CDR2 SQIVND (reference sequence). There are 14 residues in the CDR3. Trimming shortened V by 3 bases and J by 1 base, and 6 bases separated the two germline ends. The CDR3 here is CASSISRNTGELFF. Here the CDR3 DNA reads TGTGCCAGTAGTATTTCCAGGAACACCGGGGAGCTGTTTTTT.

The sample holds a few counts of this clone. The chain joins TRBV5-6 to TRBJ2-1, with 8 bases aligning to TRBD2. Looked up from germline, CDR1 is SGHDT and CDR2 is YYEEEE. The CDR3 length is 13 residues. V was clipped by 2 bases and J by 8 bases; unmatched bases: 3. The CDR3 spells CASSFRGGDEQFF. In DNA form, the CDR3 reads TGTGCCAGCAGCTTCCGGGGGGGGGATGAGCAGTTCTTC.

The chain is built from TRBV19 and TRBJ2-1, with 11 bases that match TRBD2. With V trimmed by 2 bases and J by 0 bases, 15 bases remained unmatched. Germline assignment: CDR1 LNHDA and CDR2 SQIVND (reference sequence). The CDR3 runs 21 residues. DNA for the CDR3: TGTGCCAGTAGTATATTGGTAAGGGGTACTAGCGGGAGATACTCCTACAATGAGCAGTTCTTC. Translating it yields CASSILVRGTSGRYSYNEQFF.

The sample holds a few counts of this clone. The chain joins TRBV7-9 to TRBJ2-7; 8 nucleotides line up with TRBD1. The trim removed 4 bases at V and 2 bases at J, leaving 10 bases unmatched. Germline CDR1 SEHNR, CDR2 FQNEAQ (reference sequence). The CDR3 runs to 16 residues. As DNA, the CDR3 is TGTGCCAGCAGCTCACTACACCGGGACAGGCCCTACGAGCAGTACTTC. Translated, it gives CASSSLHRDRPYEQYF.

This clone was seen more than once but under ten times. The chain links TRBV28 to TRBJ2-7, with a tentative D call TRBD1 (6 bases). This CDR3 has 15 residues. Germline V gene data show CDR1 as MDHEN and CDR2 as SYDVKM. Trimming took off 2 bases at V and 4 bases at J, with 15 bases between the two ends. The CDR3 sequence: CASSLRMAGEYEQYF. The CDR3 DNA reads as TGTGCCAGCAGTTTAAGGATGGCAGGGGAGTACGAGCAGTACTTC.

V and J are TRBV5-1 and TRBJ2-1; D is perhaps TRBD1 (6 bases). In germline, CDR1 is SGHRS, CDR2 YFSETQ. The length of the CDR3 is 12 residues. Trimming removed 0 bases at V and 10 bases at J, with 8 bases between. The CDR3 DNA sequence: TGCGCCAGCAGCTTGGCACAGGGAGAGCAGTTCTTC. It is translated as CASSLAQGEQFF.

This clone has a count of ten or more. This chain uses TRBV10-1 with TRBJ2-2, with TRBD2 matching 7 bases. The CDR3 has 16 amino acids. J lost 5 bases, V lost 0 bases, and 6 bases had no gene match. Germline values: CDR1 WNHNN, CDR2 SYGVQD (reference sequence). The CDR3 here is CASSESGQGGTGELFF. In nucleotides, the CDR3 is TGCGCCAGCAGTGAGTCTGGGCAGGGAGGGACCGGGGAGCTGTTTTTT.

This clone has more than one count but fewer than ten. V usage is TRBV12-5 and J usage is TRBJ1-1; D is perhaps TRBD1 (6 bases). The CDR3 consists of 16 residues. The V and J ends lost 0 bases and 1 base respectively, with 12 bases between them. Germline V gene sequence: CDR1 LGHNT, CDR2 FRNRAP. CDR3 bases: TGTGCTAGTGGTTTGGTACTAGGGGGACCGAACACTGAAGCTTTCTTT. This encodes CASGLVLGGPNTEAFF.

The chain is built from TRBV5-4 and TRBJ2-3; the D gene is possibly TRBD1 (6 bases). Trimming removed 2 bases at V and 5 bases at J, with 12 bases between. This CDR3 region has 14 residues. The germline gives CDR1 SGHNT, CDR2 YYREEE (reference sequence). CDR3 sequence (DNA): TGTGCCAGCAGCTTTAGGGGGAGCGGAGATACGCAGTATTTT. It encodes CASSFRGSGDTQYF. Filled out from reference TRBV5-4 and TRBJ2-3, the complete variable domain reads ETGVTQSPTHLIKTRGQQVTLRCSSQSGHNTVSWYQQALGQGPQFIFQYYREEENGRGNFPPRFSGLQFPNYSSELNVNALELDDSALYLCASSFRGSGDTQYFGPGTRLTVL.

This chain uses TRBV5-4 with TRBJ2-3; 8 bases align to TRBD2. The CDR3 extends over 15 amino acids. CDR1 is SGHNT, CDR2 YYREEE, per germline (reference sequence). The V gene end was trimmed by 4 bases and the J gene end by 3 bases; junction bases not matched to a gene: 7. The CDR3 DNA reads as TGTGCCAGCAGCCCCGGGACTAGAGGGACAGATACGCAGTATTTT. Encoded protein: CASSPGTRGTDTQYF.

The genes are TRBV7-8 and TRBJ2-7; the match to TRBD2 covers 7 bases. V was clipped by 1 base and J by 2 bases; unmatched bases: 11. This CDR3 has 17 residues. CDR1 SGHVS and CDR2 FQNEAQ come from the germline V gene. The CDR3 protein is CASSLVFPGLEAYEQYF. DNA of the CDR3: TGTGCCAGCAGCTTAGTTTTCCCAGGACTAGAGGCCTACGAGCAGTACTTC.

This chain joins TRBV6-6 and TRBJ2-2; 7 positions match TRBD1. V shed 6 bases, J shed 1 base, and the junction held 8 bases outside the gene matches. CDR3 length: 16 residues. Germline CDR1 reads MNHNY; CDR2 reads SVGAGI (reference sequence). The CDR3 DNA sequence: TGTGCCAGCAGCGACAGGGCCGGTCAGAACACCGGGGAGCTGTTTTTT. This codes for CASSDRAGQNTGELFF.

This chain joins TRBV4-1 and TRBJ2-7; 8 bases match TRBD2. Trimming removed 3 bases from V and 5 bases from J; junction bases left unmatched: 9. Germline V lookup: CDR1 MGHRA, CDR2 YSYEKL. The CDR3 spans 15 residues. The CDR3 nucleotides read TGCGCCAGCAGCCAGGCGGGAGGATGGGCGGACGAGCAGTACTTC. Its translation: CASSQAGGWADEQYF.

The chain employs TRBV6-1 and TRBJ1-5; a weak D match, TRBD1 (6 bases). The CDR3 spans 14 residues. Germline values: CDR1 MNHNS, CDR2 SASEGT. V gave up 1 base and J gave up 6 bases, with 10 bases separating them. The CDR3 nucleotides read TGTGCCAGCAGTGAAGTGGCAGGGGTTCAGCCCCAGCATTTT. Protein: CASSEVAGVQPQHF.

The V call is TRBV29-1, the J call TRBJ1-1, with TRBD1 as a possible D gene (5 bases). CDR3 length: 13 residues. V was clipped by 8 bases and J by 1 base, with 14 bases between them. Germline V CDR1 and CDR2: SQVTM, ANQGSEA. The CDR3 sequence is CSQKRGENTEAFF. The DNA for the CDR3 is TGCAGCCAAAAACGGGGGGAGAACACTGAAGCTTTCTTT.

This clone showed up just a few times. The chain recombines TRBV7-8 with TRBJ1-2; no definite D call. This CDR3 is built from 15 residues. The V end lost 2 bases, the J end lost 2 bases, and 12 bases lay between the germline ends. Per germline, CDR1 SGHVS and CDR2 FQNEAQ. Here the CDR3 reads CASSLSAGGNYGYTF. The CDR3 DNA reads TGTGCCAGCAGCTTATCCGCCGGAGGGAACTATGGCTACACCTTC.

The rearrangement joins TRBV25-1 to TRBJ1-1, with 7 nucleotides matching TRBD1. Germline V gene lookup returns CDR1 MGHDK and CDR2 SYGVNS. The CDR3 runs to 15 residues. With V trimmed by 3 bases and J by 4 bases, 8 bases remained unmatched. Here the CDR3 DNA reads TGTGCCAGCAGTGATCACCTCGCAGGGGGCACTGAAGCTTTCTTT. It encodes CASSDHLAGGTEAFF.

V gene TRBV4-2 combines with J gene TRBJ2-3; TRBD2 aligns across 10 bases. After removal of 7 bases from V and 3 bases from J, the junction contained 10 bases not matched to a gene. From germline, CDR1 is LGHNA and CDR2 YNFKEQ. This CDR3 is built from 16 residues. The CDR3: CASTPMVAGGTDTQYF. The CDR3 DNA sequence: TGTGCCAGCACCCCGATGGTAGCGGGAGGAACAGATACGCAGTATTTT.

The CDR3 protein is CASSSIRDRESSYNEQFF. In DNA, the CDR3 is TGTGCCAGCAGTTCGATAAGGGACAGGGAGAGCTCCTACAATGAGCAGTTCTTC. The chain joins TRBV28 to TRBJ2-1, with 9 bases identical to TRBD1. V gave up 4 bases and J gave up 0 bases; unmatched junction bases: 10. Germline-derived CDR1 and CDR2 are MDHEN and SYDVKM. CDR3 length equals 18 residues.

This clone was seen more than once but under ten times. This chain connects TRBV25-1 to TRBJ2-5; D might be TRBD1 (6 bases). The CDR3 sequence is 14 residues long. V lost 8 bases and J 2 bases, leaving 15 bases between the germline ends. Per the germline V gene, CDR1 is MGHDK and CDR2 is SYGVNS. The CDR3 here is CASSWTESQETQYF. The CDR3, as DNA: TGTGCCAGCTCCTGGACAGAATCACAAGAGACCCAGTACTTC. Supplemented by reference TRBV25-1 and TRBJ2-5, the full variable domain reads EADIYQTPRYLVIGTGKKITLECSQTMGHDKMYWYQQDPGMELHLIHYSYGVNSTEKGDLSSESTVSRIRTEHFPLTLESARPSHTSQYLCASSWTESQETQYFGPGTRLLVL.

This clone was recorded a few times. The chain combines TRBV7-6 with TRBJ2-5; no definite D call. From germline, CDR1 is SGHVS and CDR2 FNYEAQ. The ends were cut back, 5 bases at V and 5 bases at J, with 12 bases in the middle. This CDR3 is 13 amino acids long. This chain's CDR3 is CASSQLRSETQYF. DNA of the CDR3: TGTGCCAGCAGCCAACTAAGGTCGGAGACCCAGTACTTC. The complete variable domain, with remaining parts taken from reference TRBV7-6 and TRBJ2-5, reads GAGVSQSPRYKVTKRGQDVALRCDPISGHVSLYWYRQALGQGPEFLTYFNYEAQQDKSGLPNDRFSAERPEGSISTLTIQRTEQRDSAMYRCASSQLRSETQYFGPGTRLLVL.

In this sample, this clone turned up a few times. This sequence joins TRBV9 and TRBJ2-1; 13 positions agree with TRBD2. The CDR3 runs to 16 residues. The germline CDR1 and CDR2 sequences are SGDLS and YYNGEE. V dropped 4 bases and J dropped 7; count of bases not matched to a gene: 8. The CDR3 bases are TGTGCCAGCAGCCCGATTACTAGCGGGAGGGTTAATGAGCAGTTCTTC. Protein product: CASSPITSGRVNEQFF.